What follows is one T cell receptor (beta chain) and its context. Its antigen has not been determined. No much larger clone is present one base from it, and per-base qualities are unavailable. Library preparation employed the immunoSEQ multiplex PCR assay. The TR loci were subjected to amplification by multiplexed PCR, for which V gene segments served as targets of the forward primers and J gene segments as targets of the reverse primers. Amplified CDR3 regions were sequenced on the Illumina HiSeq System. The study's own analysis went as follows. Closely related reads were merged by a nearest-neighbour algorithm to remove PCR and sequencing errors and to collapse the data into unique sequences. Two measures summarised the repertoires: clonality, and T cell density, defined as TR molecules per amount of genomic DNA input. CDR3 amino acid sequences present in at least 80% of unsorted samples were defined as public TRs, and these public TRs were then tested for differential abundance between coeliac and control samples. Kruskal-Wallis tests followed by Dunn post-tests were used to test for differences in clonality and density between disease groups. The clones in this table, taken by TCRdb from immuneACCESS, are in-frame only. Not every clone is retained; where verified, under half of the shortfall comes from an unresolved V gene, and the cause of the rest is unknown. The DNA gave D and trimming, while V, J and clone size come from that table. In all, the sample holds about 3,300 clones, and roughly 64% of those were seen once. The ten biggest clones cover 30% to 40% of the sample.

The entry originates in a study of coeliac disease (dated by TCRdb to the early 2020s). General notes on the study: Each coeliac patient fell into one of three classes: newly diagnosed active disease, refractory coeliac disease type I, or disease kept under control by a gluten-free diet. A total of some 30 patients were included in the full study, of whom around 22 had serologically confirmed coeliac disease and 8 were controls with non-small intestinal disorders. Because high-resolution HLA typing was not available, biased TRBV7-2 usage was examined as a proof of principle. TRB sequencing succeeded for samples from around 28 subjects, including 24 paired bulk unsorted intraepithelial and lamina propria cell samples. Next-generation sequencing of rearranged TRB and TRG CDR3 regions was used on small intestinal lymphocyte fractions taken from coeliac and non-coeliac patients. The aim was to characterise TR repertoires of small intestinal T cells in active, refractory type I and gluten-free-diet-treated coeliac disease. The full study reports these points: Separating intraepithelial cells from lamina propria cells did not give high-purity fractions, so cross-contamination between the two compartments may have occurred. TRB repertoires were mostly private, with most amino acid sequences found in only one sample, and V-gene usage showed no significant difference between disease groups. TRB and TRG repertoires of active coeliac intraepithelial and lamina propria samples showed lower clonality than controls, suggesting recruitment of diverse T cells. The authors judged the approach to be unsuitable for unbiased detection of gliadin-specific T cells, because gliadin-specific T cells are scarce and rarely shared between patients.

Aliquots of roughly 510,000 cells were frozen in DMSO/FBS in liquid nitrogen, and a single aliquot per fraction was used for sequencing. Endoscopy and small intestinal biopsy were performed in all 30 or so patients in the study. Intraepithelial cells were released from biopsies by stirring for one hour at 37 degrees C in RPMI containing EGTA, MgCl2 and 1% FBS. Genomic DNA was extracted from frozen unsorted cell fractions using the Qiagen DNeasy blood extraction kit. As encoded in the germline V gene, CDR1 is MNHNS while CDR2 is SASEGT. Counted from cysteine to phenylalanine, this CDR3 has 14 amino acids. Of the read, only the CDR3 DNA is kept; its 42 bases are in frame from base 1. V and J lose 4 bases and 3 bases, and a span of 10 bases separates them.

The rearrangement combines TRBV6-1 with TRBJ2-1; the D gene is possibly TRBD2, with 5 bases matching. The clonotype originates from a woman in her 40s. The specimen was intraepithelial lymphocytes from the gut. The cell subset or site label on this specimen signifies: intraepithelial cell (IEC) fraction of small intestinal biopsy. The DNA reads TGTGCCAGCAGTGGGGAGTATTACTACAATGAGCAGTTCTTC. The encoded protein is CASSGEYYYNEQFF.